This T cell receptor (beta chain) originates from a study of shared clonotypes between healthy human individuals. Many counts were recorded for this clone. The antigen remains undetermined. In the original processing: With immunoSEQ giving junction-only sequences and no quality scores, filtering differed. Data came from immunoSEQ multiplex PCR; TCRdb stores just in-frame clones and leaves some out. That table is the source of V, J and clone size, and D and trimming were worked out from the DNA. The data contain under 850,000 clones, 72% of them singletons. Losses at the gene ends were 5 bases for V and 2 bases for J; bases not matched to a gene: 7. Germline V gene sequence: CDR1 SGHTA, CDR2 FQGNSA. The CDR3 runs 15 residues. Study findings and constraints: All-four-donor shared clonotypes had higher generation probabilities than non-shared clonotypes did. Memory subsets generally showed lower estimated richness than naive subsets. An anticipated effect of sequencing depth on clonotype sharing among donors was recognized.

The material sequenced was memory CD4+ T cells sorted from blood. Subset noted: CD45RA-negative fraction. This chain connects TRBV7-2 to TRBJ2-3; 7 nucleotides align to TRBD2. This sequence was found in a woman aged 25 to 39 in good health. The CDR3 coding sequence is TGTGCCAGCAGCGATCCTAGCGGATACACAGATACGCAGTATTTT. This codes for CASSDPSGYTDTQYF.